The 2 T cell receptor beta chains below were found in one sample sequenced in a study of shared clonotypes between healthy human individuals. TCRdb keeps only in-frame clones here, not all; method: immunoSEQ multiplex PCR. There are about 490,000 clones in the sample; about 72% occur only once, and 12% lies in the top ten. The material sequenced was PBMCs. These receptors were obtained from a middle-aged woman in good health. Some clones in this sample may be carry-over from other donors' samples.

The genes are TRBV18 and TRBJ1-5; no reliable D call. Germline lookup yields CDR1 KGHSH and CDR2 LQKENI. The CDR3 runs 15 residues. V lost 4 bases and J lost 2, with 12 bases in between. Written as DNA, the CDR3 is TGTGCCAGCTCACGAGGCGCGGGAGGCAATCAGCCCCAGCATTTT. Amino acid sequence: CASSRGAGGNQPQHF.

The J gene is TRBJ2-5, the V gene TRBV28; TRBD1 agrees at 8 bases. This CDR3 is 15 amino acids long. The ends lost 9 bases at V and 0 bases at J; junction bases unmatched: 9. Germline-derived CDR1 and CDR2 are MDHEN and SYDVKM. The CDR3 region has the DNA TGTGCCAGTAGTACAGGGGGAGCGGACCAAGAGACCCAGTACTTC. This gives the protein CASSTGGADQETQYF. Based on the CDR3 plus reference TRBV28 and TRBJ2-5, the full variable domain is DVKVTQSSRYLVKRTGEKVFLECVQDMDHENMFWYRQDPGLGLRLIYFSYDVKMKEKGDIPEGYSVSREKKERFSLILESASTNQTSMYLCASSTGGADQETQYFGPGTRLLVL.